The rows below give T cell receptor beta chains drawn from one sample of a study of beta chain features in type 1 diabetes. Sequencing was performed with immunoSEQ multiplex PCR; in TCRdb, only in-frame clones are kept and a portion is missing. This sample has almost 350,000 clones; under 8.5% occur once, and the top ten carry 0.44%. The sample was central memory CD4+ T cells from blood. These receptor sequences come from a woman in her late teens or twenties in good health. Each CDR3 is given with its conserved first and last residue. Fields, in order: V gene, J gene, CDR3 protein.

v_gene: TRBV6-6; j_gene: TRBJ2-2; CDR3aa: CASSYSWETGELFF
v_gene: TRBV19; j_gene: TRBJ1-5; CDR3aa: CASRGQNNQPQHF
v_gene: TRBV7-2; j_gene: TRBJ1-5; CDR3aa: CASSLDDYQPQHF
v_gene: TRBV28; j_gene: TRBJ2-7; CDR3aa: CASSLPPYEQYF
v_gene: TRBV19; j_gene: TRBJ1-2; CDR3aa: CASSIIGGDDGYTF
v_gene: TRBV11-1; j_gene: TRBJ2-7; CDR3aa: CASSHYTSGLSYEQYF
v_gene: TRBV18; j_gene: TRBJ1-2; CDR3aa: CASSPGQGYGYTF
v_gene: TRBV4-2; j_gene: TRBJ2-1; CDR3aa: CASSPTTSGRARNEQFF
v_gene: TRBV9; j_gene: TRBJ2-3; CDR3aa: CASSVVSGGADTQYF
v_gene: TRBV11-2; j_gene: TRBJ2-7; CDR3aa: CASSPQRELEQYF
v_gene: TRBV28; j_gene: TRBJ1-5; CDR3aa: CASSLLRTGGDQPQHF
v_gene: TRBV2; j_gene: TRBJ2-4; CDR3aa: CASSGEGNIQYF
v_gene: TRBV4-1; j_gene: TRBJ2-6; CDR3aa: CASSHVGTAGANVLTF
v_gene: TRBV7-2; j_gene: TRBJ1-5; CDR3aa: CASSLNFNQPQHF
v_gene: TRBV6-5; j_gene: TRBJ2-2; CDR3aa: CASSSEGARGGELFF